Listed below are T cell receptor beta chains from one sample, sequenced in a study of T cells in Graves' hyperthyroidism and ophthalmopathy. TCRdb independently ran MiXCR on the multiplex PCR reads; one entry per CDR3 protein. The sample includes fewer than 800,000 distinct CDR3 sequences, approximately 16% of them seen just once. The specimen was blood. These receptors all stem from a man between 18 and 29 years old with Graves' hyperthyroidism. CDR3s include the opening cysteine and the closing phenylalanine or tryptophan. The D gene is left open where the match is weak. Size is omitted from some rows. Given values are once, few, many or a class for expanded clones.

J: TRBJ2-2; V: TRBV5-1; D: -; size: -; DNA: TGCGCCAGCAGCTTGGGGGGGACCACAACCGGGGAGCTGTTTTTT; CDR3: CASSLGGTTTGELFF
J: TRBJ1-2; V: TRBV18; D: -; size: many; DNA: TGTGCCAGCTCACCACGTTTGGGCCAGGATGGCTACACCTTC; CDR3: CASSPRLGQDGYTF
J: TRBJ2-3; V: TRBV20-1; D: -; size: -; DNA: TGCAGTGCTCCCCCCCATGGGCGGCCTGAGGGGGGGTTTAGCACAGATACGCAGTATTTT; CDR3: CSAPPHGRPEGGFSTDTQYF
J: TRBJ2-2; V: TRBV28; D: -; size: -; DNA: TGTGCCAGCAGTCCCCTCCTGGGCGGCACCGGGGAGCTGTTTTTT; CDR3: CASSPLLGGTGELFF
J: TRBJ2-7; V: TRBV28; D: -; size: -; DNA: TGTGCCATCAGTGAGATCGGGAGAAACTCCTACGAGCAGTACTTC; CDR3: CAISEIGRNSYEQYF
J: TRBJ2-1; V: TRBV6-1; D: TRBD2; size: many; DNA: TGTGCCAGCAGTCCGGGACTAGCGGCCAACAATGAGCAGTTCTTC; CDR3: CASSPGLAANNEQFF
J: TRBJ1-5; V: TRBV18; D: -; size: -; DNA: TGTGCCAGCTCTTCTGGACGGAACAATCAGCCCCAGCATTTT; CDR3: CASSSGRNNQPQHF
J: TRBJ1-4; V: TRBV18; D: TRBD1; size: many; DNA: TGTGCCAGCTCCGCAACCGGGACAGCGAATGAAAAACTGTTTTTT; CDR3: CASSATGTANEKLFF
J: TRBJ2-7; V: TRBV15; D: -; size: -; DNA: TGTGCCACCAGCAGAGATGGGGGGCTCCAGGGCGGCGAGCAGTACTTC; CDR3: CATSRDGGLQGGEQYF
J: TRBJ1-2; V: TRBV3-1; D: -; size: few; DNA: TGTGCCAGCAGCCGAGCTTTGGGAAGGGAAGGCTACACCTTC; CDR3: CASSRALGREGYTF
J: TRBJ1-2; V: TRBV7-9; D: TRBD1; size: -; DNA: TGTGCCAGCAGTTTTAAAGGAGACAGGGACTATGGCTACACCTTC; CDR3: CASSFKGDRDYGYTF
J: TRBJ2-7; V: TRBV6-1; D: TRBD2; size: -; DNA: TGTGCCAGCAGTCCCGGGACTAGCGGGTCTGTCTACGAGCAGTACTTC; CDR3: CASSPGTSGSVYEQYF
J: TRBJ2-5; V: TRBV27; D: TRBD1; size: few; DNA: TGTGCCAGCAGTCTATGGGACAGAGGAGAGACCCAGTACTTC; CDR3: CASSLWDRGETQYF
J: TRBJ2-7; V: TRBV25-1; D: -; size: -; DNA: TGTGCCAGCAGTGAATTAGGGGGGGCGGCCCATGGCGACGAGCAGTACTTC; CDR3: CASSELGGAAHGDEQYF
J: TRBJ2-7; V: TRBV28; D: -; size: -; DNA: TGTGCCAGCAGCCGCCCCGGCAGTCGGTCGCTCCGCGAGCAGTACTTC; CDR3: CASSRPGSRSLREQYF
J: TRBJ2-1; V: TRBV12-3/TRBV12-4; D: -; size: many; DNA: TGTGCCAGCAGCATCAGGGCCATAATGCGAAATGAGCAGTTCTTC; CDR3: CASSIRAIMRNEQFF
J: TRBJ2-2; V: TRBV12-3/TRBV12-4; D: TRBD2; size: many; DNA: TGTGCCAGCACCATCGCCGGGACTAGCGGGATCGTGGACGTCGGGGAGCTGTTTTTT; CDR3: CASTIAGTSGIVDVGELFF
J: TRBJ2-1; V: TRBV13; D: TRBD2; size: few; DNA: TGTGCCAGCAGCCCTCCGGGGGTGGGAGGGTACAATGAGCAGTTCTTC; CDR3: CASSPPGVGGYNEQFF
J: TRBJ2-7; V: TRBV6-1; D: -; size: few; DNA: TGTGCCGCCGGGACTTACTACGAGCAGTACTTC; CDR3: CAAGTYYEQYF